The 18 T cell receptor beta chains below come from one sample, sequenced in a study of T cell changes during pregnancy in multiple sclerosis. Clones were sequenced by immunoSEQ multiplex PCR, and TCRdb holds only the in-frame ones, with some missing. The sample has tens of thousands of clones, about 88% seen once. The sequences come from CD4+ T cells from peripheral blood mononuclear cells, collected in the first trimester of pregnancy. These receptors all stem from a female donor with multiple sclerosis, enrolled in a pregnancy study.

V and J are TRBV7-9 and TRBJ1-4; no reliable D call. CDR1 is SEHNR and CDR2 is FQNEAQ in the germline V gene (reference sequence). V gave up 6 bases and J gave up 0 bases, with 11 bases separating them. The CDR3 has 15 amino acids. The CDR3 coding sequence is TGTGCCAGCAGTTATAGTTTTGCAACTAATGAAAAACTGTTTTTT. Protein sequence: CASSYSFATNEKLFF.

The rearrangement uses TRBV11-2 and TRBJ2-7, with D maybe TRBD1 (6 bases). V gave up 3 bases and J gave up 2 bases, with 11 bases separating them. The germline CDR1 and CDR2 sequences are SGHAT and FQNNGV. The CDR3 spans 14 residues. This chain's CDR3 is CASSFTGSTYEQYF. CDR3 nucleotide sequence: TGTGCCAGCAGCTTCACAGGGTCCACCTACGAGCAGTACTTC.

The gene calls are TRBV27 and TRBJ1-4; 9 bases line up with TRBD1. The CDR3 is 14 residues long. CDR1 MNHEY and CDR2 SMNVEV come from the germline V gene (reference sequence). V lost 5 bases, J lost 7 bases, and 5 bases stayed unmatched. CDR3 nucleotide sequence: TGTGCCAGCAGTCACAGGGGGCGCGCTGAAAAACTGTTTTTT. Translation gives CASSHRGRAEKLFF.

DNA of the CDR3: TGCGCCAGCAGGAAAACGGAGGGCGCGGGCACTGAAGCTTTCTTT. It yields the protein CASRKTEGAGTEAFF. V is TRBV5-1 and J is TRBJ1-1; D unclear. The ends were cut back, 5 bases at V and 4 bases at J, with 18 bases in the middle. Germline-derived CDR1 and CDR2 are SGHRS and YFSETQ. This CDR3 has 15 amino acids.

V is TRBV5-4 and J is TRBJ2-1; perhaps TRBD1 as D (5 bases). The CDR3 totals 14 residues. V lost 0 bases, J lost 5 bases, and 9 bases lay in between. The germline V gene has CDR1 SGHNT and CDR2 YYREEE (reference sequence). CDR3 sequence (DNA): TGTGCCAGCAGCTTGGCTAGGGGTGACAATGAGCAGTTCTTC. The encoded protein is CASSLARGDNEQFF.

This rearrangement joins TRBV11-2 to TRBJ1-5, with a tentative D call TRBD1 (6 bases). The length of the CDR3 is 14 residues. Germline assignment: CDR1 SGHAT and CDR2 FQNNGV. V dropped 4 bases and J dropped 5 bases, with 12 bases sitting between them. CDR3 in amino acids: CASSSRDTDQPQHF. The CDR3, as DNA: TGTGCCAGCAGCTCCCGGGACACAGATCAGCCCCAGCATTTT.

V gene TRBV29-1 combines with J gene TRBJ1-1; a weak D match, TRBD1 (6 bases). The CDR3 covers 12 residues. Germline V CDR1 and CDR2: SQVTM, ANQGSEA. Trimming shortened V by 7 bases and J by 4 bases, and 13 bases separated the two germline ends. The CDR3 sequence: CSATGRSTEAFF. The CDR3 DNA follows: TGCAGCGCTACAGGGAGATCCACTGAAGCTTTCTTT.

The chain joins TRBV4-1 to TRBJ2-5; 7 positions agree with TRBD2. Germline-derived CDR1 and CDR2 are MGHRA and YSYEKL. The CDR3 covers 15 residues. After removal of 3 bases from V and 3 bases from J, the junction contained 7 bases not matched to a gene. CDR3 sequence: CASSQGEGGKETQYF. CDR3 in DNA: TGCGCCAGCAGCCAGGGTGAGGGAGGGAAAGAGACCCAGTACTTC.

This sequence joins TRBV29-1 and TRBJ1-5, with D possibly matching TRBD1 (5 bases). The CDR3 is 13 amino acids. From germline, CDR1 is SQVTM and CDR2 ANQGSEA. V lost 4 bases and J lost 3, with 10 bases in between. CDR3 protein: CSVGGGYNQPQHF. CDR3 nucleotides: TGCAGCGTTGGGGGGGGGTACAATCAGCCCCAGCATTTT.

This clone appeared once. The J gene is TRBJ2-1, the V gene TRBV27; D might be TRBD2 (6 bases). This CDR3 contains 14 residues. Trimming stripped 2 bases from V and 4 bases from J, with 9 bases between. The germline V gene has CDR1 MNHEY and CDR2 SMNVEV (reference sequence). The CDR3 sequence is CASSLAGKYNEQFF. The CDR3 region has the DNA TGTGCCAGCAGTTTAGCGGGAAAGTACAATGAGCAGTTCTTC.

The count of this clone is one. For the CDR3, the DNA is TGCGCCAGCAGCCCTTCTCACGACTGGAACAATGAGCAGTTCTTC. This codes for CASSPSHDWNNEQFF. The rearrangement uses TRBV5-1 and TRBJ2-1; unclear D gene. The CDR3 runs to 15 residues. With 4 bases removed from V and 5 bases from J, the gap between germline ends came to 16 bases. Germline loops: CDR1 SGHRS, CDR2 YFSETQ. Filled out from reference TRBV5-1 and TRBJ2-1, the complete variable domain reads KAGVTQTPRYLIKTRGQQVTLSCSPISGHRSVSWYQQTPGQGLQFLFEYFSETQRNKGNFPGRFSGRQFSNSRSEMNVSTLELGDSALYLCASSPSHDWNNEQFFGPGTRLTVL.

The V gene is TRBV6-1, the J gene TRBJ2-1; possible D gene TRBD1, 6 bases. Germline V gene lookup returns CDR1 MNHNS and CDR2 SASEGT. This CDR3 spans 14 amino acids. Trimming cost V 4 bases and J 6 bases, with 13 bases left between them. In DNA form, the CDR3 reads TGTGCCAGCAGTGTCCGGGACAACCCCAATGAGCAGTTCTTC. Protein: CASSVRDNPNEQFF.

J is TRBJ2-7 and V is TRBV6-1; the D gene is possibly TRBD2 (5 bases). V was trimmed by 3 bases and J by 6 bases, leaving 18 bases between them. Per the germline V gene, CDR1 is MNHNS and CDR2 is SASEGT. The CDR3 loop spans 15 amino acids. This CDR3 is CASSDSRANRGEQYF. The CDR3 DNA reads as TGTGCCAGCAGTGATTCGAGGGCTAATCGGGGCGAGCAGTACTTC.

This clone has only one observation. The rearrangement joins TRBV6-6 to TRBJ2-2; D perhaps matches TRBD1 (6 bases). Trimming shortened V by 6 bases and J by 7 bases, and 15 bases separated the two germline ends. This CDR3 is 14 amino acids long. Germline V CDR1 and CDR2: MNHNY, SVGAGI (reference sequence). The CDR3 DNA reads as TGTGCCAGCAGCCCCGGGACATTTAACGGGGAGCTGTTTTTT. Translation gives CASSPGTFNGELFF.

The chain joins TRBV5-6 to TRBJ2-2; D unresolved. CDR3 size: 15 residues. Trimming took 1 base from V and 4 from J, leaving 11 bases between them. Looked up from germline, CDR1 is SGHDT and CDR2 is YYEEEE. The CDR3 coding sequence is TGTGCCAGCAGCTTGTTACGCGTGTCCACCGGGGAGCTGTTTTTT. Protein sequence: CASSLLRVSTGELFF.

The CDR3: CASSRERGTDTQYF. The CDR3 bases are TGTGCCAGCAGCCGGGAGCGGGGCACAGATACGCAGTATTTT. The chain is built from TRBV6-4 and TRBJ2-3, with TRBD2 as a possible D gene (6 bases). Germline values: CDR1 MRHNA, CDR2 SNTAGT. V lost 6 bases and J 1 base, leaving 11 bases between the germline ends. The CDR3 runs 14 residues.

This rearrangement joins TRBV19 to TRBJ2-3; D is possibly TRBD2 (6 bases). The CDR3 has 15 amino acids. Trimming removed 2 bases from V and 2 bases from J, with 11 bases in between. CDR1 and CDR2 (germline): LNHDA, SQIVND (reference sequence). The CDR3, as DNA: TGTGCCAGTAGTATATCGGCGGGACCCACAGATACGCAGTATTTT. Translated, it gives CASSISAGPTDTQYF.

CDR3 DNA sequence: TGCGCCAGCAGCGGGGGGGGACAGGGGCTGTTGGACGAGCAGTACTTC. Amino acids: CASSGGGQGLLDEQYF. This chain joins TRBV5-1 and TRBJ2-7; TRBD1 aligns across 10 bases. Trimming at V came to 4 bases and at J to 5 bases, leaving 12 bases not matched to a gene. The germline V gene encodes CDR1 SGHRS and CDR2 YFSETQ. The CDR3 contains 16 residues.